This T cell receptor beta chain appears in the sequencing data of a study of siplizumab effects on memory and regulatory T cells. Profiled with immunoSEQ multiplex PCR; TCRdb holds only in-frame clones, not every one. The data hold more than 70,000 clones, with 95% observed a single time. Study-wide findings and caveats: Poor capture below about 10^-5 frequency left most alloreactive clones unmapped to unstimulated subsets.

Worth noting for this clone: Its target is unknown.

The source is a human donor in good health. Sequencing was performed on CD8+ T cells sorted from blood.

The DNA of the CDR3 is TGTGCCAGCAGAGAACTGAACTGGGGGAAGGGCACTGAAGCTTTCTTT. Its translation is CASRELNWGKGTEAFF. The V call is TRBV6-1, the J call TRBJ1-1; a possible D gene is TRBD1 (5 bases). The CDR3 has 16 residues. The V gene lost 6 bases and the J gene lost 4 bases, with 21 bases spanning the gap. Per germline, CDR1 MNHNS and CDR2 SASEGT.